This T cell receptor (beta chain) derives from a study of T cell responses to AZD1222 COVID-19 vaccine. Whole-study findings and limits: Increased Spike-specific TCR breadth and depth were observed after two AZD1222 doses.

CDR1 is LGHNT, CDR2 FRNRAP, per germline. V lost 7 bases and J lost 9, with 12 bases in between. CDR3 length equals 11 residues. This clone occurred once. Its antigen is unidentified. Assay: immunoSEQ multiplex PCR; the TCRdb copy retains only in-frame clones and omits some. Of 85,000 to 110,000 clones in the sample, roughly 91% were seen once. This clonotype originated in an adult in good health. The source was peripheral blood, collected on day 0 of AZD1222 vaccination. The chain carries TRBV12-5 and TRBJ2-5; D remains ambiguous. CDR3 nucleotide sequence: TGTGCTAGTGCGACTCCGTCAGCCCAGTACTTC. It translates to CASATPSAQYF.